The T cell receptor (beta chain) described here comes from a study of immune evolution from preneoplasia to lung adenocarcinoma. Whole-study context: HLA loss of heterozygosity: 7% AIS, more than 14% MIA, more than 25% ADC, none AAH.

Study-wide points: Later-stage lesions seemingly showed higher T cell density and diversity than normal lung.

Two lung cancer pathologists independently confirmed each histologic diagnosis. V was clipped by 1 base and J by 4 bases, with 9 bases between them. The V gene's germline CDR1 is LNHDA and CDR2 SQIVND (reference sequence). CDR3 length equals 14 residues. Repertoires were generated with immunoSEQ multiplex PCR, while TCRdb's copy carries only in-frame clones and drops some. Of 4,800 or so clones listed, approximately 85% are singletons. Concerning this clone itself: What it binds is unknown.

Source material: FFPE atypical adenomatous hyperplasia tissue from the lung. Subset in this sample: atypical adenomatous hyperplasia (AAH), lung preneoplasia. The rearrangement uses TRBV19 and TRBJ2-3; D is undetermined. The receptor's source is a person aged 65-85 years with lung adenocarcinoma. The CDR3 loop is CASSIVVSPDTQYF. The CDR3 DNA is TGTGCCAGTAGTATAGTTGTCAGCCCAGATACGCAGTATTTT.